The T cell receptor (beta chain) described here comes from a study of T cell responses to AZD1222 COVID-19 vaccine. Study-level results: Rises in breadth and depth of Spike-specific TCRs came after two AZD1222 doses. Vaccine-associated CD4 TCRs ranged over spike, dominating at 160-218 and 743-854. The peak T cell response came first, and repertoires were sampled only after it. Nearly half of the spike-specific TCRs reportedly recognize variant regions that carry no mutations.

About this clone itself: What it binds is unknown.

The CDR3 has 17 amino acids. V shed 3 bases and J 1 base; nucleotides not matched to a gene: 9. The germline V gene encodes CDR1 LGHNA and CDR2 YNFKEQ. The repertoire was sequenced with immunoSEQ multiplex PCR; TCRdb's copy has only in-frame clones and lacks some. The sample yields 140,000 to 150,000 clones, more than 80% seen once. This receptor was obtained from an adult in good health. The J gene is TRBJ2-7, the V gene TRBV4-2, with TRBD2 matching 10 bases. This material consisted of peripheral blood, taken on day 0 of AZD1222 vaccination. The chain's CDR3 is CASSQMDYSGRSYEQYF. Here the CDR3 DNA reads TGTGCCAGCAGCCAGATGGATTATAGCGGGAGGTCCTACGAGCAGTACTTC.